Listed below are T cell receptor beta chains from one sample, sequenced in a study of lymphopenia after photon versus proton radiotherapy. The assay was immunoSEQ multiplex PCR, and TCRdb's table has in-frame clones only and misses some. The sample shows about 20,000 clones, around 90% of them seen only once. The source material was peripheral blood, sampled from a patient treated with photon-based radiotherapy. The source of these receptors is a woman in her forties with cholangiocarcinoma. Each CDR3 is given without its conserved first and last residue. Each record gives: J gene, CDR3 length, V gene, clone size, CDR3 protein. For some rows the clone size is stated as once, few or many, or as a class when expanded; others skip it.

TRBJ2-7 | 14 | TRBV30 | NA | AWSVQVTGAYGKQY
TRBJ1-1 | 16 | TRBV4-3 | NA | ASSQDTSGFGRDTEAF
TRBJ1-1 | 13 | TRBV30 | NA | ALWDRETRGTEAF
TRBJ2-7 | 9 | TRBV7-9 | NA | ASSRGGPTK
TRBJ1-1 | 10 | TRBV29-1 | NA | SALTGGGEAF
TRBJ2-5 | 12 | TRBV9 | NA | ASSGMGVQETQY
TRBJ2-3 | 14 | TRBV7-3 | NA | ASSFATGSPTDTQY
TRBJ2-2 | 12 | TRBV27 | few | ASSYGKSTGELF
TRBJ2-7 | 14 | TRBV27 | few | ASSSLRPGGAGEQY
TRBJ2-1 | 13 | TRBV27 | NA | ASSGGDGTYNEQF
TRBJ1-1 | 11 | TRBV5-5 | NA | ASSLDSNTEAF
TRBJ2-3 | 12 | TRBV5-1 | NA | ASSPGIGTDTQY
TRBJ1-2 | 7 | TRBV29-1 | NA | SVLPGYT
TRBJ2-7 | 13 | TRBV4-1 | NA | ASSPGQGARNEQY
TRBJ1-2 | 10 | TRBV27 | NA | ASSPTNYGYT
TRBJ2-7 | 13 | TRBV19 | NA | ASRPRTSGAYEQY
TRBJ2-3 | 13 | TRBV7-9 | NA | ASSREAASTDTQY
TRBJ1-6 | 12 | TRBV6-6 | NA | ASRTGEANSPLH
TRBJ2-1 | 14 | TRBV2 | NA | ASSGGTSGSLNGQF
TRBJ1-5 | 13 | TRBV9 | NA | ASSVAKGGRQPQH